This T cell receptor (beta chain) was sequenced in a study of regulatory T cells in long-lasting Graves disease. Study overall: Patients with persistent Graves' disease had over 5 years of antithyroid drugs and persistent TSH receptor antibodies. General study points: Persistent disease exhibited a predilection for TRBV28, TRBJ1-2 and TRBJ2-5. Accuracy was possibly reduced by small sample size. New patients shared some 970 public clonotypes, fewer than the approximately 3,000 shared by persistent patients.

The time point was: persistent/refractory GD, antithyroid drugs over 5 years with positive TRAb. The TCR library was made from RNA that had been extracted from PBMCs in TRIzol. Investigators prepared the TCR beta libraries by applying iRepertoire HTBI primers and Arm-PCR of CDR3 regions. TCRdb reprocessed the multiplex PCR reads with MiXCR, giving one entry per CDR3 protein. This table has 650,000 to 700,000 distinct CDR3 sequences, around 30% appearing once. Remarks on this clonotype: No antigen is known for it.

CDR3 length equals 14 residues. V was pared by 6 bases and J by 5 bases, with 16 bases between. The material sequenced was peripheral blood mononuclear cells (PBMCs), taken when the disease was refractory, from a patient treated with antithyroid drugs. The receptor was derived from a female donor with Graves disease. This chain connects TRBV12-3 or TRBV12-4 to TRBJ1-1; a weak D match, TRBD1 (5 bases). The CDR3 nucleotides read TGTGCCAGCAGAAAAAGCAGGGATCAGACTGAAGCTTTCTTT. Translating gives CASRKSRDQTEAFF.